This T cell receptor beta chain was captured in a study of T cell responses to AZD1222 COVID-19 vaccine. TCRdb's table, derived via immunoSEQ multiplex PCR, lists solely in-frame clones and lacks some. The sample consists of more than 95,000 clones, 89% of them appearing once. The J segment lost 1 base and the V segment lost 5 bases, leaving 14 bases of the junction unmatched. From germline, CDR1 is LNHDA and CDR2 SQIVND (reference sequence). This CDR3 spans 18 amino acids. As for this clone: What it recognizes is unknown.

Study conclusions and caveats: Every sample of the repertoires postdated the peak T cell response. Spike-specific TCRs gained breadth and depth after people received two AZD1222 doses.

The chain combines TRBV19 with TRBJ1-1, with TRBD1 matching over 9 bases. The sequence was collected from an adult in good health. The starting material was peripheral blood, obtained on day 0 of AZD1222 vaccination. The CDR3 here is CASSGHLRTGGANTEAFF. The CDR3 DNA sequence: TGTGCCAGTAGTGGACATCTTAGAACAGGGGGCGCGAACACTGAAGCTTTCTTT.